One sample yielded the 24 T cell receptor beta chains listed below, sequenced in a study of identical twins. TCRdb itself ran the 5' RACE reads through MiXCR, one entry per CDR3 protein. The table lists fewer than 650,000 distinct CDR3 sequences, under 8.5% of them singletons, with approximately 1.5% in the top ten. These records were also assigned to another study, of yellow fever vaccine responses in identical twins.

What was sequenced was PBMCs. These receptors came from a young woman in good health.

This clonotype appeared many times. The chain uses TRBV5-1 and TRBJ2-2, with a possible D match to TRBD2 (5 bases). This CDR3 has 14 residues. V gave up 5 bases and J gave up 6 bases, with 14 bases separating them. Looked up from germline, CDR1 is SGHRS and CDR2 is YFSETQ. In DNA form, the CDR3 reads TGCGCCAGCAGTCGGACGGCCGGGGCCGGGGAGCTGTTTTTT. Its translation: CASSRTAGAGELFF.

This clonotype was detected ten times or more. The rearrangement uses TRBV7-9 and TRBJ2-3, with D possibly matching TRBD2 (6 bases). Per the germline V gene, CDR1 is SEHNR and CDR2 is FQNEAQ (reference sequence). The V end was cut by 3 bases, the J end by 0 bases, with 10 bases between. The CDR3 extends over 15 amino acids. The CDR3 DNA sequence: TGTGCCAGCAGCTTGGCCGGGACTAGCACAGATACGCAGTATTTT. Translating it yields CASSLAGTSTDTQYF.

This clonotype came up a few times. V is TRBV7-9 and J is TRBJ2-2; D is uncertain. Germline CDR1 reads SEHNR; CDR2 reads FQNEAQ (reference sequence). CDR3 length: 16 residues. V lost 1 base and J 3 bases, leaving 12 bases between the germline ends. CDR3 residues: CASSLGKGGHTGELFF. In nucleotides, the CDR3 is TGTGCCAGCAGCTTAGGAAAAGGCGGACACACCGGGGAGCTGTTTTTT.

This clonotype has just a few counts. This chain connects TRBV20-1 to TRBJ2-7; no firm D call. The V and J ends lost 6 bases and 2 bases respectively, with 20 bases between them. The CDR3 spans 15 residues. Germline V gives CDR1 DFQATT, CDR2 SNEGSKA (reference sequence). CDR3 bases: TGCAGTGCCACTAATGAAAGATACCCTCCCTACGAGCAGTACTTC. Its translation is CSATNERYPPYEQYF.

The J gene is TRBJ2-1, the V gene TRBV20-1, with 9 bases fitting TRBD2. CDR1 and CDR2 (germline): DFQATT, SNEGSKA (reference sequence). The J segment lost 10 bases and the V segment lost 3 bases, leaving 13 bases of the junction unmatched. The length of the CDR3 is 15 residues. The CDR3 is CSASRYLAGVHEQFF. The CDR3 DNA reads TGCAGTGCTAGTCGTTACTTAGCGGGAGTTCACGAGCAGTTCTTC.

This clonotype has a count of ten or more. V usage is TRBV3-1 and J usage is TRBJ1-1; D might be TRBD1 (6 bases). Germline CDR1 reads LGHDT; CDR2 reads YNNKEL (reference sequence). The CDR3 loop spans 14 amino acids. Between the trimmed V and J ends, which lost 1 base and 6 bases, there was a span of 12 bases. Here the CDR3 DNA reads TGTGCCAGCAGCCAAGGGGCCGGGGGCCCTGAAGCTTTCTTT. The encoded protein is CASSQGAGGPEAFF. Drawing the rest from reference TRBV3-1 and TRBJ1-1, the complete variable domain is DTAVSQTPKYLVTQMGNDKSIKCEQNLGHDTMYWYKQDSKKFLKIMFSYNNKELIINETVPNRFSPKSPDKAHLNLHINSLELGDSAVYFCASSQGAGGPEAFFGQGTRLTVV.

This clonotype was detected only a few times. The chain links TRBV20-1 to TRBJ1-5; 9 bases line up with TRBD1. Germline-derived CDR1 and CDR2 are DFQATT and SNEGSKA (reference sequence). The CDR3 totals 13 residues. The V gene end was trimmed by 5 bases and the J gene end by 9 bases; junction bases not matched to a gene: 8. CDR3 protein: CSARRQGVPPQHF. DNA of the CDR3: TGCAGTGCTCGCCGACAGGGGGTGCCGCCCCAGCATTTT.

V gene TRBV2 combines with J gene TRBJ2-2; 7 positions agree with TRBD1. Trimming cost V 5 bases and J 4 bases; bases outside gene matches: 10. Germline CDR1 SNHLY, CDR2 FYNNEI. The CDR3 is 16 residues long. The CDR3: CASSYRLTGATGELFF. The CDR3 DNA follows: TGTGCCAGCAGTTACAGACTTACAGGGGCCACCGGGGAGCTGTTTTTT.

The rearrangement uses TRBV25-1 and TRBJ2-3, with 12 bases fitting TRBD2. V was clipped by 3 bases and J by 0 bases; unmatched bases: 4. The CDR3 consists of 17 residues. Germline CDR1 and CDR2: MGHDK and SYGVNS. The CDR3 DNA reads TGTGCCAGCAGTGAGCAGGGACTAGCGGGTAGCACAGATACGCAGTATTTT. Encoded protein: CASSEQGLAGSTDTQYF.

This chain joins TRBV29-1 and TRBJ2-1, with TRBD2 as a possible D gene (6 bases). The V end was cut by 3 bases, the J end by 9 bases, with 21 bases between. From germline, CDR1 is SQVTM and CDR2 ANQGSEA. This CDR3 has 15 amino acids. CDR3 in amino acids: CSVDLNAGFLGEQFF. The CDR3 DNA reads TGCAGCGTTGATCTGAACGCGGGATTTTTGGGTGAGCAGTTCTTC.

As regards this clonotype: A much more abundant neighbour one base away suggests this may be a read error. The chain employs TRBV5-1 and TRBJ1-6; D is possibly TRBD1 (6 bases). The CDR3 runs 16 residues. Germline V lookup: CDR1 SGHRS, CDR2 YFSETQ. CDR3 protein: CDSSLWDTPSGSPLHF. For the CDR3, the DNA is TGCGACAGCAGCCTCTGGGACACCCCCAGTGGTTCACCCCTCCACTTT.

This clonotype has ten or more counts. The rearrangement uses TRBV27 and TRBJ2-3; 7 positions match TRBD2. V shed 2 bases and J 7 bases; nucleotides not matched to a gene: 6. The CDR3 length is 14 residues. Germline lookup yields CDR1 MNHEY and CDR2 SMNVEV (reference sequence). This CDR3 reads CASSLGGGVNTQYF. The CDR3 region has the DNA TGTGCCAGCAGTTTAGGGGGGGGTGTAAATACGCAGTATTTT.

This chain connects TRBV5-1 to TRBJ2-3; either TRBD1 or TRBD2 may fit D (5 bases each). This CDR3 region has 14 residues. Per the germline V gene, CDR1 is SGHRS and CDR2 is YFSETQ. Between the trimmed V and J ends, which lost 7 bases and 1 base, there was a span of 13 bases. The CDR3 loop is CASGYEGRTDTQYF. In nucleotides, the CDR3 is TGCGCCAGCGGTTATGAGGGACGCACAGATACGCAGTATTTT.

The chain joins TRBV3-1 to TRBJ2-7, with D perhaps TRBD2 (5 bases). Germline lookup yields CDR1 LGHDT and CDR2 YNNKEL (reference sequence). V gave up 1 base and J gave up 2 bases, with 12 bases separating them. This CDR3 region has 15 residues. The CDR3 nucleotides read TGTGCCAGCAGCCAAGGCGGTAGCGTAACCTACGAGCAGTACTTC. This codes for CASSQGGSVTYEQYF.

Ten or more counts support this clonotype. The chain couples TRBV10-3 to TRBJ2-7, with 9 bases matching TRBD1. Germline CDR1 is ENHRY and CDR2 is SYGVKD. This CDR3 region has 14 residues. The V gene end was trimmed by 7 bases and the J gene end by 0 bases; junction bases not matched to a gene: 4. This CDR3 is CAITQTGGSYEQYF. CDR3 in DNA: TGTGCCATCACTCAGACAGGGGGCTCCTACGAGCAGTACTTC.

This clonotype was detected ten times or more. This chain joins TRBV11-2 and TRBJ1-4, with D unclear. Trimming left V 6 bases short and J 8 bases short, with 13 bases between. The V gene's germline CDR1 is SGHAT and CDR2 FQNNGV. The CDR3 extends over 13 amino acids. CDR3 DNA: TGTGCCAGCAGTCAAGGTGCTCAGGAAAAACTGTTTTTT. Translation gives CASSQGAQEKLFF.

This clonotype appeared many times. This chain joins TRBV20-1 and TRBJ2-7, with 12 bases lining up with TRBD2. The CDR3 totals 16 residues. V was pared by 2 bases and J by 3 bases, with 8 bases of the junction left unmatched. CDR1 is DFQATT and CDR2 is SNEGSKA in the germline V gene (reference sequence). The CDR3 region has the DNA TGCAGTGCTAGAACCGCGACTAGCGGGAGTATCTACGAGCAGTACTTC. Its protein is CSARTATSGSIYEQYF.

In its sample, this clonotype was seen many times. V gene TRBV20-1 combines with J gene TRBJ2-1; D is ambiguous. The V and J ends lost 6 bases and 4 bases respectively, with 7 bases between them. CDR1 DFQATT and CDR2 SNEGSKA come from the germline V gene (reference sequence). The CDR3 runs 11 residues. CDR3 bases: TGCAGTGCCCCACAGTACAATGAGCAGTTCTTC. Translated: CSAPQYNEQFF.

The CDR3 DNA reads as TGCGCCAGCAGCTTGGCCACGGCGGAAAAACTGTTTTTT. It specifies CASSLATAEKLFF. The chain links TRBV5-1 to TRBJ1-4; D is uncertain. Per germline, CDR1 SGHRS and CDR2 YFSETQ. The V gene lost 0 bases and the J gene lost 8 bases, with 8 bases spanning the gap. This CDR3 contains 13 residues.

A few counts support this clonotype. The chain has TRBV5-6 and TRBJ2-2, with D maybe TRBD2 (5 bases). Germline lookup yields CDR1 SGHDT and CDR2 YYEEEE. The CDR3 length is 15 residues. The germline V and J ends were trimmed by 4 bases and 5 bases, with 15 bases remaining between them. CDR3 amino acids: CASSPSGLRTGELFF. CDR3 DNA sequence: TGTGCCAGCAGCCCGTCCGGACTCAGGACCGGGGAGCTGTTTTTT.

The chain combines TRBV7-8 with TRBJ2-7; 7 bases match TRBD1. Germline V lookup: CDR1 SGHVS, CDR2 FQNEAQ. V trimming: 4 bases; J trimming: 4 bases; junction bases outside the gene matches: 7. The length of the CDR3 is 14 residues. The CDR3 nucleotides are TGTGCCAGCAGCTCAGACAGGGTGATTTACGAGCAGTACTTC. It encodes CASSSDRVIYEQYF.

This rearrangement joins TRBV29-1 to TRBJ2-2; D is possibly TRBD1 (5 bases). Germline loops: CDR1 SQVTM, CDR2 ANQGSEA. This CDR3 is built from 13 residues. The V end lost 8 bases, the J end lost 2 bases, and 12 bases lay between the germline ends. The DNA for the CDR3 is TGCAGCACAGGCGTACCCAACACCGGGGAGCTGTTTTTT. Its translation is CSTGVPNTGELFF.

This clonotype was seen a few times. One junction end does not reproduce the germline sequence, and a read error may be involved. The chain recombines TRBV5-1 with TRBJ2-5; TRBD1 is a possible D gene (6 bases). CDR3 length: 15 amino acids. Germline-derived CDR1 and CDR2 are SGHRS and YFSETQ. The CDR3 DNA sequence: TGCGCCAGCAGCTTATCTCAGGGGAAGAGGGAGACCCAGCACTTC. It yields the protein CASSLSQGKRETQHF.

The chain combines TRBV7-9 with TRBJ1-1; 7 bases match TRBD1. V lost 5 bases, J lost 0 bases, and 6 bases stayed unmatched. The CDR3 extends over 15 amino acids. CDR1 SEHNR and CDR2 FQNEAQ come from the germline V gene (reference sequence). CDR3 sequence: CASSVRQGMNTEAFF. The CDR3 DNA follows: TGTGCCAGCAGCGTCCGACAGGGAATGAACACTGAAGCTTTCTTT.